A selection of T cell receptor beta chains follows, all from one sample in a study of cytomegalovirus exposure and HLA in healthy donors. Produced via immunoSEQ multiplex PCR; TCRdb's table is partial and in-frame only. Among tens of thousands of clones listed, roughly 88% were seen once. The specimen was PBMCs. These receptors were taken from a young woman in good health and CMV-seronegative. Both conserved end residues are part of each CDR3. D genes are given only for firm matches. Not all rows give a size; the values are once, few, many and, for expanded clones, a class.

v_gene	j_gene	d_gene	abundance	len	CDR3nt	CDR3aa
TRBV28	TRBJ2-5	NA	NA	16	TGTGCCAGCAGTTTATTTGGCAGCGCCATACAAGAGACCCAGTACTTC	CASSLFGSAIQETQYF
TRBV4-1	TRBJ1-5	NA	NA	14	TGCGCCAGCAGCGCAGGGTTGGCGAATCAGCCCCAGCATTTT	CASSAGLANQPQHF
TRBV27	TRBJ2-7	TRBD2	NA	18	TGTGCCAGCAGTTTAAAAGCGGGAGGAGTAATCGGATCCTACGAGCAGTACTTC	CASSLKAGGVIGSYEQYF
TRBV28	TRBJ2-7	NA	NA	13	TGTGCCAGCAACCGCCAGGGATACTACGAGCAGTACTTC	CASNRQGYYEQYF
TRBV4-1	TRBJ2-1	NA	NA	15	TGCGCCAGCAGCCAAGAAGACCGGGGGTATGATGAGCAGTTCTTC	CASSQEDRGYDEQFF
TRBV2	TRBJ1-4	TRBD1	NA	15	TGTGCCAGCAGGGGACAGGGACTTAAGAGGGAAAAACTGTTTTTT	CASRGQGLKREKLFF
TRBV27	TRBJ2-1	TRBD2	NA	15	TGTGCCAGCAGTTTGAGACTAGCTATGGACAATGAGCAGTTCTTC	CASSLRLAMDNEQFF
TRBV4-2	TRBJ1-4	TRBD1	NA	15	TGTGCCAGCAGCTACACCCCGGGACAGGGGGAAAAACTGTTTTTT	CASSYTPGQGEKLFF
TRBV6-1	TRBJ1-2	NA	NA	15	TGTGCCAGCAGTGAAGGATTGATCTCCGGAGGCGGCTACACCTTC	CASSEGLISGGGYTF
TRBV9	TRBJ1-5	TRBD1	NA	14	TGTGCCAGCAGCGGCGGACAGGCTCATCAGCCCCAGCATTTT	CASSGGQAHQPQHF
TRBV27	TRBJ2-2	NA	NA	14	TGTGCCAGCAGCATGGGACAGAACACCGGGGAGCTGTTTTTT	CASSMGQNTGELFF
TRBV10-3	TRBJ2-3	NA	NA	16	TGTGCCATCAGTGAGTCGCCTAGAGGGGGGGCAGATACGCAGTATTTT	CAISESPRGGADTQYF
TRBV10-3	TRBJ2-7	TRBD2	once	15	TGTGCCATCGGTCCCCCGGCTAGCGGGTCCTACGAGCAGTACTTC	CAIGPPASGSYEQYF
TRBV6-4	TRBJ1-1	TRBD1	few	15	TGTGCCAGCAGTGATCTGGGACAGGGGGAGACTGAAGCTTTCTTT	CASSDLGQGETEAFF
TRBV18	TRBJ1-2	NA	NA	15	TGTGCCAGCTCACCACAGGCACTCCGGAGGGATGGCTACACCTTC	CASSPQALRRDGYTF
TRBV27	TRBJ2-1	NA	NA	17	TGTGCCAGCAGTTTAGGCCGACAAGCGGGTCGGATCAATGAGCAGTTCTTC	CASSLGRQAGRINEQFF
TRBV27	TRBJ2-5	TRBD2	NA	14	TGTGCCAGCAGCCCTACACCTAGCGGAGAGACCCAGTACTTC	CASSPTPSGETQYF
TRBV5-4	TRBJ2-1	NA	NA	13	TGTGCCAGCAGCTTGGTAAGCGGTGGTGAGCAGTTCTTC	CASSLVSGGEQFF